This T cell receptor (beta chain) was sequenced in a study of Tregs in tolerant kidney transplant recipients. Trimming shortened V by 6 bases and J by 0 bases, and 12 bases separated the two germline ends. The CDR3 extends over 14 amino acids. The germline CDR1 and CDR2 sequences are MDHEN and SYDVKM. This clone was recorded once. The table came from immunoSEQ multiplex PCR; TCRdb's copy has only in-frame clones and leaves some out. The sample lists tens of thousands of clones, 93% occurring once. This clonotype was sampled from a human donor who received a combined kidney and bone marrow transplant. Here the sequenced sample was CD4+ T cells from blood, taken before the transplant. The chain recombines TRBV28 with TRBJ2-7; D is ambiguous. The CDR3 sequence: CASRVNSGSYEQYF. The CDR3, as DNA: TGTGCCAGCAGGGTTAATTCGGGCTCCTACGAGCAGTACTTC. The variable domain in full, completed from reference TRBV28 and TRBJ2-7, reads DVKVTQSSRYLVKRTGEKVFLECVQDMDHENMFWYRQDPGLGLRLIYFSYDVKMKEKGDIPEGYSVSREKKERFSLILESASTNQTSMYLCASRVNSGSYEQYFGPGTRLTVT.